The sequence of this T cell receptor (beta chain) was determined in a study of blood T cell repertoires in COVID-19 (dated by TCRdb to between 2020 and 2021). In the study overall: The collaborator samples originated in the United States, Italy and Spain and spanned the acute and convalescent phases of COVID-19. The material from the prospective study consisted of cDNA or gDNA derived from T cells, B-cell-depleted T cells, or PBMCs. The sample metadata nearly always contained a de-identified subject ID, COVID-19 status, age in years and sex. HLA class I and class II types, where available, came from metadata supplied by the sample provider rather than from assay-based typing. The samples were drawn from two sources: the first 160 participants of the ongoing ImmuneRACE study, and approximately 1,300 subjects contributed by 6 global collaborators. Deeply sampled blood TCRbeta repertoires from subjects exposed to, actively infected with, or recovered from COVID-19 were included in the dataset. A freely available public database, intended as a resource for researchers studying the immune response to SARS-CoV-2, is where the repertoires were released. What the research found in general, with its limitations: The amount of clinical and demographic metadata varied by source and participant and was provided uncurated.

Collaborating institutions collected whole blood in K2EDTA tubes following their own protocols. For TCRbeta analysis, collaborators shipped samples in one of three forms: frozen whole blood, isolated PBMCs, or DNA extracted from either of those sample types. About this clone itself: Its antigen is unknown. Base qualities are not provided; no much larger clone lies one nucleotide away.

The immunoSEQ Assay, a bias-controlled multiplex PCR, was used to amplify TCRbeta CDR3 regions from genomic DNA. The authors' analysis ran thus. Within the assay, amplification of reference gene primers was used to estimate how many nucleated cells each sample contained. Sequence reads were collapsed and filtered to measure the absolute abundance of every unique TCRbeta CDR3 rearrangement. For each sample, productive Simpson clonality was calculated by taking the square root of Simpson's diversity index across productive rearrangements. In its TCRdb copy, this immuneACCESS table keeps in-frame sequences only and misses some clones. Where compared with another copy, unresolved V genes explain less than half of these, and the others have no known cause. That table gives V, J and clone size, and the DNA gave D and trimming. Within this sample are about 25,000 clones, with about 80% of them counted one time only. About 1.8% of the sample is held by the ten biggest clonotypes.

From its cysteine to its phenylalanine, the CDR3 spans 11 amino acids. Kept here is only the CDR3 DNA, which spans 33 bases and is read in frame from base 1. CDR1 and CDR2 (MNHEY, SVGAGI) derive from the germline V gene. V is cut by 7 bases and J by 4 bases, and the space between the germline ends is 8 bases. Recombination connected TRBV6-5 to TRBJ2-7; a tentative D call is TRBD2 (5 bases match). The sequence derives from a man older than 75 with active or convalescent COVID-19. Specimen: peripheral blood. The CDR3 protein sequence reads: CASTGLYEQYF. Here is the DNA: TGTGCCAGCACGGGGTTGTACGAGCAGTACTTC.